Below, 9 T cell receptor beta chains from the same sample are listed, as sequenced in a study of cytomegalovirus exposure and HLA in healthy donors. Both 60 Vbeta primers and 13 Jbeta primers went into the PCR. Method: immunoSEQ multiplex PCR; TCRdb's copy keeps in-frame clones and lacks some. The sample yields about 200,000 clones, around three quarters seen once. The sequencing sample was made of PBMCs. Receptors originate from a man younger than 40 in good health and CMV-seronegative.

Only one count was recorded for this clone. This chain joins TRBV11-2 and TRBJ2-1; TRBD2 might be the D (5 bases). Germline loops: CDR1 SGHAT, CDR2 FQNNGV. The CDR3 contains 15 residues. Trimming took 5 bases from V and 8 from J, leaving 19 bases between them. DNA of the CDR3: TGTGCCAGCAGCCGCAGGAGGCTGGTTGAAGATGAGCAGTTCTTC. Translating gives CASSRRRLVEDEQFF. The entire variable domain, with the rest obtained from reference TRBV11-2 and TRBJ2-1, is as follows: EAGVAQSPRYKIIEKRQSVAFWCNPISGHATLYWYQQILGQGPKLLIQFQNNGVVDDSQLPKDRFSAERLKGVDSTLKIQPAKLEDSAVYLCASSRRRLVEDEQFFGPGTRLTVL.

The rearrangement uses TRBV7-5 and TRBJ1-5. TRBV7-5 is shown as a pseudogene. The CDR3 extends over 10 amino acids. The CDR3 DNA follows: TGTGTCAGAATTGAGAGGCCCCAGCATTTT. This gives the protein CVRIERPQHF.

The J gene is TRBJ1-6, the V gene TRBV7-9; no firm D call. Trimming removed 1 base from V and 7 bases from J, with 11 bases in between. The CDR3 has 15 amino acids. The germline gives CDR1 SEHNR, CDR2 FQNEAQ (reference sequence). The chain's CDR3 is CASSLGGDGNSPLHF. DNA for the CDR3: TGTGCCAGCAGCTTAGGGGGAGATGGGAATTCACCCCTCCACTTT.

The rearrangement links TRBV28 to TRBJ1-1, with 7 bases matching TRBD1. This CDR3 has 15 amino acids. The germline V gene has CDR1 MDHEN and CDR2 SYDVKM. V dropped 5 bases and J dropped 2; count of bases not matched to a gene: 8. The CDR3 spells CASSPPGTANTEAFF. DNA for the CDR3: TGTGCCAGCAGTCCCCCCGGGACAGCTAACACTGAAGCTTTCTTT.

The chain couples TRBV28 to TRBJ1-5; D is uncertain. Germline V lookup: CDR1 MDHEN, CDR2 SYDVKM. Trimming took 8 bases from V and 7 from J, leaving 15 bases between them. The CDR3 is 13 amino acids. The CDR3 sequence: CASCPPGPQPQHF. CDR3 nucleotides: TGTGCCAGCTGCCCCCCCGGTCCACAGCCCCAGCATTTT.

The chain joins TRBV28 to TRBJ2-1; no clear D. The CDR3 has 13 residues. Trimming shortened V by 2 bases and J by 7 bases, and 9 bases separated the two germline ends. Germline V gives CDR1 MDHEN, CDR2 SYDVKM. CDR3 bases: TGTGCCAGCAGTTTAGTACAGAAAAATGAGCAGTTCTTC. Protein product: CASSLVQKNEQFF.

This chain's CDR3 is CASSPIAGNSYNEQFF. DNA for the CDR3: TGTGCCAGCAGCCCAATAGCGGGGAACTCCTACAATGAGCAGTTCTTC. This chain joins TRBV7-9 and TRBJ2-1; 8 bases line up with TRBD2. The trim removed 5 bases at V and 0 bases at J, leaving 6 bases unmatched. CDR1 SEHNR and CDR2 FQNEAQ come from the germline V gene (reference sequence). The CDR3 has 16 residues.

The genes are TRBV15 and TRBJ2-5, with TRBD1 as a possible D gene (6 bases). Germline CDR1 reads LNHNV; CDR2 reads YYDKDF (reference sequence). Trimming removed 4 bases at V and 1 base at J, with 13 bases between. The CDR3 has 15 amino acids. The CDR3 is CATSNLQGSQETQYF. CDR3 DNA: TGTGCCACCAGCAACTTACAGGGCTCCCAAGAGACCCAGTACTTC.

This clone is a singleton in its sample. The J gene is TRBJ2-3, the V gene TRBV7-6; D is unresolved. Per the germline V gene, CDR1 is SGHVS and CDR2 is FNYEAQ. V was cut by 5 bases and J by 2 bases, with 5 bases left in between. The CDR3 has 12 residues. The CDR3 DNA follows: TGTGCCAGCAGCCCTTACACAGATACGCAGTATTTT. It yields the protein CASSPYTDTQYF.